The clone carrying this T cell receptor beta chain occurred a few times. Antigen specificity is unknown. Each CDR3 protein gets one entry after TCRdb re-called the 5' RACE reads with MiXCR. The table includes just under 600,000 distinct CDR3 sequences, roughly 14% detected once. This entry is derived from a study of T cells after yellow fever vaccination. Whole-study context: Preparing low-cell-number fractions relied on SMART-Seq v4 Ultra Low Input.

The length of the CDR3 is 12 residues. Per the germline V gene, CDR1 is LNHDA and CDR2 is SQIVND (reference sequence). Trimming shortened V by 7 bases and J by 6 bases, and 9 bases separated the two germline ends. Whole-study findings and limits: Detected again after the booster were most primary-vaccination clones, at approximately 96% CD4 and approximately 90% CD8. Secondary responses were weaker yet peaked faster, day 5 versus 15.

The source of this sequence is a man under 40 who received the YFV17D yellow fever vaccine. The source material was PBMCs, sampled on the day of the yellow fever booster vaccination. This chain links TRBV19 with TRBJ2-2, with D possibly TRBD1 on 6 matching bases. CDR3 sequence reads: CASTYRAGELFF. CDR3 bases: TGTGCCAGTACGTACAGGGCCGGGGAGCTGTTTTTT.